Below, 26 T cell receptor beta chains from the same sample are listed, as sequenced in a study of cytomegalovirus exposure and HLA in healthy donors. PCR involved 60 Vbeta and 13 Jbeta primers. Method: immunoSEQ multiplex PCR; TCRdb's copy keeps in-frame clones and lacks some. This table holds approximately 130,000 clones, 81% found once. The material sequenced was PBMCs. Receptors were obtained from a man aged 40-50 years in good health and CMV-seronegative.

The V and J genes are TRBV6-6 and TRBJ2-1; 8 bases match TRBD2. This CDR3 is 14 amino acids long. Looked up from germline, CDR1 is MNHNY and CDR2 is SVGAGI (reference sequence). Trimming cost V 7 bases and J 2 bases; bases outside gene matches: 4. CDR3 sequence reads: CASNGGGTYNEQFF. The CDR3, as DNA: TGTGCCAGCAACGGGGGGGGCACCTACAATGAGCAGTTCTTC.

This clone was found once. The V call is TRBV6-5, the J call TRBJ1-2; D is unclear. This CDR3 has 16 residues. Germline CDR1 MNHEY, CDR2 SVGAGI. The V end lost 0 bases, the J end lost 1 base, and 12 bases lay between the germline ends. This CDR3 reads CASSYSSAGINYGYTF. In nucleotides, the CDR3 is TGTGCCAGCAGTTACTCGTCGGCCGGGATTAACTATGGCTACACCTTC.

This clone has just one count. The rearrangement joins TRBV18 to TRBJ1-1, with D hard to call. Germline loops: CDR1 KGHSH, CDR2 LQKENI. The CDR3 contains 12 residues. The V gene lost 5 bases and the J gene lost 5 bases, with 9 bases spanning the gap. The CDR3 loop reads CASSSAGTEAFF. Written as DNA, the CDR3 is TGTGCCAGCTCATCTGCCGGGACTGAAGCTTTCTTT.

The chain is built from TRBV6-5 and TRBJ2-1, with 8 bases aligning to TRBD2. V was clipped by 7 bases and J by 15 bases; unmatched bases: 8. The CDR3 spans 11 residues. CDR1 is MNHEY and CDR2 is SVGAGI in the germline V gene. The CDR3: CASTHGGEWFF. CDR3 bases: TGTGCCAGCACCCACGGGGGGGAGTGGTTCTTC.

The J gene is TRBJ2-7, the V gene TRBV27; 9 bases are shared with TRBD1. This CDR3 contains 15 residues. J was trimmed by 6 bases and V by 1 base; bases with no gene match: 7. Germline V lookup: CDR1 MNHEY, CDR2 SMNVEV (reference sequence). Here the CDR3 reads CASSLLGQGSGEQYF. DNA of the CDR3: TGTGCCAGCAGTTTATTGGGACAGGGATCGGGCGAGCAGTACTTC.

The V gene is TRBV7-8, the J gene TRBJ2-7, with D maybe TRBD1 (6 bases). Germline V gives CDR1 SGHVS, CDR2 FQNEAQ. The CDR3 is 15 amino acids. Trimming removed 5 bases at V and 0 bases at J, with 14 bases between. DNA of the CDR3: TGTGCCAGCAGCCCATGGCAGGGGACCTCCTACGAGCAGTACTTC. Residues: CASSPWQGTSYEQYF.

CDR3 nucleotides: TGTGCCAGCAGCTTAGGGTCGGTTGCAGTGACTCCAGATACGCAGTATTTT. It codes for CASSLGSVAVTPDTQYF. This rearrangement joins TRBV7-6 to TRBJ2-3; no firm D call. The CDR3 runs 17 residues. The V gene lost 1 base and the J gene lost 4 bases, with 18 bases spanning the gap. Germline assignment: CDR1 SGHVS and CDR2 FNYEAQ.

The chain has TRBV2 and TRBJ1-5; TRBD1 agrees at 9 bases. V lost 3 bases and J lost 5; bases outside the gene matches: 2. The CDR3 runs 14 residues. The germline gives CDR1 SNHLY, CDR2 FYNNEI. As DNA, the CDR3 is TGTGCCAGCAGTGAGGACAGGGGAGATCAGCCCCAGCATTTT. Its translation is CASSEDRGDQPQHF.

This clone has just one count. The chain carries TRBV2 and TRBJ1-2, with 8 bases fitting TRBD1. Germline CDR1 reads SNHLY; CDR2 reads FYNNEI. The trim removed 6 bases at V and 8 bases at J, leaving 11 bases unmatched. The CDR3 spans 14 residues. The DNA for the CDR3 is TGTGCCAGCAGCCCCTCATCGACAGGGGCAGGCTACACCTTC. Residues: CASSPSSTGAGYTF.

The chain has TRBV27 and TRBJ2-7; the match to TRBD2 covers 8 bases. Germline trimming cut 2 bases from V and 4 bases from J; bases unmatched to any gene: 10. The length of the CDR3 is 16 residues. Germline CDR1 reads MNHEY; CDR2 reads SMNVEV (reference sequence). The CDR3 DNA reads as TGTGCCAGCAGTTTACAAGGTTCGGGGGGGCATTACGAGCAGTACTTC. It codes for CASSLQGSGGHYEQYF.

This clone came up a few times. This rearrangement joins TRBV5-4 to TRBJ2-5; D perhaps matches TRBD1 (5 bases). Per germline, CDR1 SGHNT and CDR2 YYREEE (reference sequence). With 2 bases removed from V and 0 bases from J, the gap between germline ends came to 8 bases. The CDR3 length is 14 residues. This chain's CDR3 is CASSFYRNQETQYF. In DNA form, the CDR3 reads TGTGCCAGCAGCTTTTACAGGAACCAAGAGACCCAGTACTTC.

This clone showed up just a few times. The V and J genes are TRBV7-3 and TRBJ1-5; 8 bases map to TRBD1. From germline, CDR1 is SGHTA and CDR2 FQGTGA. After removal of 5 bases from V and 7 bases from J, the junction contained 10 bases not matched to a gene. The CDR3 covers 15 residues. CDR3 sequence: CASSLGTGAGQPQHF. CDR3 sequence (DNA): TGTGCCAGCAGCCTCGGGACAGGCGCGGGGCAGCCCCAGCATTTT.

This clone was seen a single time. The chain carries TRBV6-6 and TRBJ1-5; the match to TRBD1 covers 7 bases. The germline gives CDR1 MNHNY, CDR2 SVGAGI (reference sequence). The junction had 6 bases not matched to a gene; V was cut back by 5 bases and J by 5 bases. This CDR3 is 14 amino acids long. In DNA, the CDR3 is TGTGCCAGCAGTGCGAGACAGGGCGATCAGCCCCAGCATTTT. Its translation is CASSARQGDQPQHF.

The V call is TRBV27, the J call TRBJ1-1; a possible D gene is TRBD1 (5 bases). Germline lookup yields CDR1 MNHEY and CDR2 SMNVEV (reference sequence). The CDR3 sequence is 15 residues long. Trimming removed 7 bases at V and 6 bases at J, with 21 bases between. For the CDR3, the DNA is TGTGCCAGCAAGTCCCGGAAGGGCGGGGGGTCTGAAGCTTTCTTT. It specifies CASKSRKGGGSEAFF.

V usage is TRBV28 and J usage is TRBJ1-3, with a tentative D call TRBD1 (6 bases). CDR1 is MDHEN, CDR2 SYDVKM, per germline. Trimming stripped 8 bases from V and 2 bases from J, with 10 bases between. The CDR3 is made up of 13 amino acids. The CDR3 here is CASGGGPGNTIYF. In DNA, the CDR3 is TGTGCCAGCGGGGGGGGGCCTGGAAACACCATATATTTT.

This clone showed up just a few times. The CDR3 loop reads CASSSGLAGHRGEQYF. The DNA for the CDR3 is TGTGCCAGCAGCTCGGGACTAGCGGGGCACCGGGGCGAGCAGTACTTC. The V gene is TRBV7-6, the J gene TRBJ2-7, with TRBD2 matching over 13 bases. Germline-derived CDR1 and CDR2 are SGHVS and FNYEAQ. V shed 4 bases and J 6 bases; nucleotides not matched to a gene: 9. The CDR3 has 16 amino acids.

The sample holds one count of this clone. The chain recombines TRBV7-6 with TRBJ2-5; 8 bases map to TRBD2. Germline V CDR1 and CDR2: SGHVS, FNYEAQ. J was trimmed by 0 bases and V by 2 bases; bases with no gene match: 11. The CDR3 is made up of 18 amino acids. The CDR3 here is CASSLQMPGLGDQETQYF. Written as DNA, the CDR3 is TGTGCCAGCAGCTTACAGATGCCGGGACTAGGAGACCAAGAGACCCAGTACTTC.

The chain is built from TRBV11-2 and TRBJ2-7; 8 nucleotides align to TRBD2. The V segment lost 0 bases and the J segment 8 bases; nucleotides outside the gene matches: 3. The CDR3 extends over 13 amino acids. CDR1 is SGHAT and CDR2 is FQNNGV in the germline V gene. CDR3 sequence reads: CASSLDGRGQQYF. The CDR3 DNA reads TGTGCCAGCAGCTTAGACGGGAGGGGTCAGCAGTACTTC.

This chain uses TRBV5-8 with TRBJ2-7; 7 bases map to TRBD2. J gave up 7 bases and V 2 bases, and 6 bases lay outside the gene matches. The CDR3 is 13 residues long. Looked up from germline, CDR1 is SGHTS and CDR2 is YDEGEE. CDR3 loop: CASSFLGGSEQYF. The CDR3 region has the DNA TGTGCCAGCAGCTTCCTGGGAGGGAGTGAGCAGTACTTC.

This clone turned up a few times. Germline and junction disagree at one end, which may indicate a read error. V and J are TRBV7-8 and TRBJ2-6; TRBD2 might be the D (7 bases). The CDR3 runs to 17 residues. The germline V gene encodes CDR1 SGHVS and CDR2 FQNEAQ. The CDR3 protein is CAGQPGGATSGANGLTF. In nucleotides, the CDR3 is TGTGCCGGCCAACCGGGGGGCGCGACCTCTGGGGCCAACGGCCTGACTTTC.

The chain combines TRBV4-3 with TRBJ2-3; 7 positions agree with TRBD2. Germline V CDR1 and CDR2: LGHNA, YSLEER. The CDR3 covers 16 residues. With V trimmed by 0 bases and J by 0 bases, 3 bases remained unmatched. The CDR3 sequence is CASSQEFSGSTDTQYF. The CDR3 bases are TGCGCCAGCAGCCAAGAGTTTAGCGGGAGCACAGATACGCAGTATTTT.

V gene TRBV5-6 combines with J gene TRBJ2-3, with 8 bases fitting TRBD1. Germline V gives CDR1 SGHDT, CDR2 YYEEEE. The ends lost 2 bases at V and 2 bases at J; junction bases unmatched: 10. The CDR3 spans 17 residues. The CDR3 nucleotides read TGTGCCAGCAGCTTACTACCGGGACAGGAGATCACAGATACGCAGTATTTT. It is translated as CASSLLPGQEITDTQYF.

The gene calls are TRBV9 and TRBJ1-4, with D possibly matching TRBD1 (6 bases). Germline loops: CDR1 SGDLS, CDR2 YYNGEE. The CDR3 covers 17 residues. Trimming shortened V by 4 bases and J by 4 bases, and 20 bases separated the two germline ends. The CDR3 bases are TGTGCCAGCAGCAAGTGGGGGGGAGGACAGATTAATGAAAAACTGTTTTTT. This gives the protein CASSKWGGGQINEKLFF.

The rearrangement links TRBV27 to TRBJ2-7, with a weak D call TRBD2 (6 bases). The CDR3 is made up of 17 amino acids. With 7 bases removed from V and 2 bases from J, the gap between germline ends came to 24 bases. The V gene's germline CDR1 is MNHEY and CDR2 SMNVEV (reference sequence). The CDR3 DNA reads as TGTGCCAGCACCCTATCTGGGGGTCGGGGGAGACCCTACGAGCAGTACTTC. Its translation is CASTLSGGRGRPYEQYF.

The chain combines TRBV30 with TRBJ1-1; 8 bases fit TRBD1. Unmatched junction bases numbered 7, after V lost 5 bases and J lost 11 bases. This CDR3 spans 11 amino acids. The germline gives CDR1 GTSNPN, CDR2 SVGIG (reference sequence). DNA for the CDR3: TGTGCCTGGGGACAGGGTGCCGAGGCTTTCTTT. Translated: CAWGQGAEAFF.

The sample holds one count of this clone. The CDR3 region is CASRMGQGVYGYTF. The CDR3, as DNA: TGTGCCAGCAGGATGGGACAGGGGGTTTATGGCTACACCTTC. The chain uses TRBV6-6 and TRBJ1-2, with 11 bases that match TRBD1. Germline lookup yields CDR1 MNHNY and CDR2 SVGAGI (reference sequence). Losses at the gene ends were 6 bases for V and 5 bases for J; bases not matched to a gene: 5. CDR3 length: 14 residues.